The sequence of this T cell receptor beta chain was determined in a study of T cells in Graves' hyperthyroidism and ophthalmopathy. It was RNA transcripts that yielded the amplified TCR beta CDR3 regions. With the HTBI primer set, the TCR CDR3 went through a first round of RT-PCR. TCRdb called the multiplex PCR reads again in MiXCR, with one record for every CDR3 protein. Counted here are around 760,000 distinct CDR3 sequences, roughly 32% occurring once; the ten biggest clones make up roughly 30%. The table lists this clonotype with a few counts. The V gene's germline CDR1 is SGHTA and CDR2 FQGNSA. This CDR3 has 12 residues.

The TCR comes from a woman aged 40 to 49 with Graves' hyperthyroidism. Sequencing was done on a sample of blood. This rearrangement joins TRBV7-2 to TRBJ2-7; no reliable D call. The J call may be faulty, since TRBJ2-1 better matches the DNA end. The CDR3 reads CASSYRSTEQFF. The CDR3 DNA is TGTGCCAGCAGCTATCGGAGCACTGAGCAGTTCTTC.